A single sample is the source of the 20 T cell receptor beta chains below, sequenced in a study of beta chain features in type 1 diabetes. Study findings and constraints: Moderate yet significant TCRB CDR3 shortening was seen in Type 1 diabetes patients in all four CD4+ subsets.

Antigens for these TCRs are unknown. The whole isolated RNA underwent reverse transcription, so sequencing captured expressed TCRB transcripts. TCRdb's table, derived via immunoSEQ multiplex PCR, lists solely in-frame clones and lacks some. The sample yields hundreds of thousands of clones, roughly an eighth seen once. Sequenced: naive CD4+ T cells from blood. Every receptor here comes from a man aged 18 to 30 with type 1 diabetes.

This clone was counted a few times. The genes are TRBV5-1 and TRBJ2-7; D is possibly TRBD1 or TRBD2 (6 bases each). Trimming took off 4 bases at V and 3 bases at J, with 14 bases between the two ends. Germline CDR1 is SGHRS and CDR2 is YFSETQ. The CDR3 totals 14 residues. CDR3 DNA sequence: TGCGCCAGCAGCGACCTGCGGGACAACTACGAGCAGTACTTC. Its protein is CASSDLRDNYEQYF. Full variable domain (remainder filled in from reference TRBV5-1 and TRBJ2-7): KAGVTQTPRYLIKTRGQQVTLSCSPISGHRSVSWYQQTPGQGLQFLFEYFSETQRNKGNFPGRFSGRQFSNSRSEMNVSTLELGDSALYLCASSDLRDNYEQYFGPGTRLTVT.

This chain uses TRBV7-9 with TRBJ2-1; 8 bases are a match to TRBD2. The germline gives CDR1 SEHNR, CDR2 FQNEAQ (reference sequence). Trimming cost V 1 base and J 6 bases; bases outside gene matches: 5. There are 15 residues in the CDR3. The CDR3 spells CASSLGLGLANEQFF. CDR3 DNA: TGTGCCAGCAGCTTAGGACTCGGACTAGCCAATGAGCAGTTCTTC.

The chain couples TRBV4-2 to TRBJ1-5; the D is unclear. Germline V lookup: CDR1 LGHNA, CDR2 YNFKEQ. The CDR3 extends over 15 amino acids. V lost 4 bases to trimming and J lost 0 bases, with 10 bases between them. CDR3 DNA: TGTGCCAGCAGCCTCGCGGGCCCTAGCAATCAGCCCCAGCATTTT. This sequence encodes CASSLAGPSNQPQHF.

V is TRBV5-1 and J is TRBJ2-1, with D possibly matching TRBD2 (6 bases). This CDR3 is 15 amino acids long. V lost 1 base and J lost 7, with 15 bases in between. Per germline, CDR1 SGHRS and CDR2 YFSETQ. DNA of the CDR3: TGCGCCAGCAGCTTGATAACGGGAGTGGGGAATGAGCAGTTCTTC. Residues: CASSLITGVGNEQFF.

The chain has TRBV18 and TRBJ2-7; 7 bases agree with TRBD1. The CDR3 is made up of 14 amino acids. CDR1 is KGHSH, CDR2 LQKENI, per germline. The V and J ends lost 6 bases and 1 base, in that order; junction bases with no gene match: 6. As DNA, the CDR3 is TGTGCCAGCTCTCACAGGGGCGCATCCTACGAGCAGTACTTC. It specifies CASSHRGASYEQYF.

This clone was seen only a few times. This chain joins TRBV5-1 and TRBJ2-7; 7 positions match TRBD1. The V gene's germline CDR1 is SGHRS and CDR2 YFSETQ. The length of the CDR3 is 15 residues. J was trimmed by 1 base and V by 6 bases; bases with no gene match: 10. CDR3 coding DNA: TGCGCCAGCAACTCCGGGACAGCGCCTTCCTACGAGCAGTACTTC. The encoded protein is CASNSGTAPSYEQYF.

This clone was found a few times. The chain employs TRBV27 and TRBJ1-6, with D maybe TRBD1 (5 bases). Germline CDR1 and CDR2: MNHEY and SMNVEV (reference sequence). V shed 1 base and J shed 7 bases, with 14 bases lying between them. The CDR3 has 16 amino acids. The CDR3 is CASSLWGIRVNSPLHF. The CDR3 DNA reads TGTGCCAGCAGTTTATGGGGTATCAGGGTCAATTCACCCCTCCACTTT.

The chain has TRBV28 and TRBJ2-7; D may be TRBD2 (6 bases). Trimming pared 10 bases from V and 9 bases from J, leaving 25 bases between. This CDR3 has 14 amino acids. Germline CDR1 MDHEN, CDR2 SYDVKM. The CDR3: CAIKEAGTFVSQYF. CDR3 nucleotide sequence: TGTGCCATCAAAGAGGCCGGGACTTTCGTATCGCAGTACTTC.

A few counts support this clone. The V call is TRBV30, the J call TRBJ1-2; no clear D gene. CDR3 length: 14 amino acids. Trimming removed 0 bases from V and 4 bases from J, with 12 bases in between. CDR1 GTSNPN and CDR2 SVGIG come from the germline V gene (reference sequence). CDR3 protein: CAWSVVQPSYGYTF. The CDR3 DNA is TGTGCCTGGAGTGTAGTGCAGCCCTCCTATGGCTACACCTTC.

This clone appeared a few times. The chain recombines TRBV30 with TRBJ2-7; TRBD2 is a possible D gene (6 bases). The germline CDR1 and CDR2 sequences are GTSNPN and SVGIG (reference sequence). V shed 3 bases and J shed 11 bases, with 14 bases lying between them. This CDR3 has 11 residues. The CDR3 region is CAWRAGILEYF. CDR3 DNA: TGTGCCTGGAGGGCGGGGATATTAGAGTACTTC. Using reference TRBV30 and TRBJ2-7 for the parts outside the CDR3, the full variable domain is SQTIHQWPATLVQPVGSPLSLECTVEGTSNPNLYWYRQAAGRGLQLLFYSVGIGQISSEVPQNLSASRPQDRQFILSSKKLLLSDSGFYLCAWRAGILEYFGPGTRLTVT.

The gene calls are TRBV7-9 and TRBJ1-1; the D is unclear. The V end was cut by 5 bases, the J end by 5 bases, with 12 bases between. The V gene's germline CDR1 is SEHNR and CDR2 FQNEAQ (reference sequence). The CDR3 is 13 amino acids. This CDR3 is CASSPEEGTEAFF. CDR3 sequence (DNA): TGTGCCAGCAGCCCAGAGGAGGGAACTGAAGCTTTCTTT.

The V gene is TRBV6-1, the J gene TRBJ2-3; 8 bases are shared with TRBD1. The CDR3 sequence is 14 residues long. CDR1 MNHNS and CDR2 SASEGT come from the germline V gene. V dropped 5 bases and J dropped 6; count of bases not matched to a gene: 7. The CDR3 here is CASSTGGFIDTQYF. CDR3 DNA sequence: TGTGCCAGCAGTACAGGGGGTTTCATCGATACGCAGTATTTT.

The V and J genes are TRBV18 and TRBJ2-1; 8 positions agree with TRBD2. V trimming: 5 bases; J trimming: 4 bases; junction bases outside the gene matches: 7. CDR1 and CDR2 from the germline V gene are KGHSH and LQKENI. The CDR3 loop spans 15 amino acids. The CDR3 DNA reads as TGTGCCAGCTCATTAACTAGCGGCCTATACAATGAGCAGTTCTTC. It specifies CASSLTSGLYNEQFF.

This chain connects TRBV28 to TRBJ1-5; D not resolved. Germline V gene lookup returns CDR1 MDHEN and CDR2 SYDVKM. This CDR3 region has 12 residues. Trimming shortened V by 6 bases and J by 7 bases, and 10 bases separated the two germline ends. CDR3 region: CASRPPGQPQHF. The CDR3 DNA reads as TGTGCCAGCAGGCCCCCGGGCCAGCCCCAGCATTTT.

J is TRBJ1-1 and V is TRBV5-1, with TRBD1 matching 7 bases. The CDR3 is made up of 13 amino acids. Trimming removed 3 bases from V and 3 bases from J; junction bases left unmatched: 2. Germline V gene lookup returns CDR1 SGHRS and CDR2 YFSETQ. The CDR3, as DNA: TGCGCCAGCAGCTACACAGGGGACACTGAAGCTTTCTTT. This codes for CASSYTGDTEAFF. The full variable domain, completed using reference TRBV5-1 and TRBJ1-1, is KAGVTQTPRYLIKTRGQQVTLSCSPISGHRSVSWYQQTPGQGLQFLFEYFSETQRNKGNFPGRFSGRQFSNSRSEMNVSTLELGDSALYLCASSYTGDTEAFFGQGTRLTVV.

The genes are TRBV13 and TRBJ1-5; D unresolved. This CDR3 contains 14 residues. CDR1 PRHDT and CDR2 FYEKMQ come from the germline V gene (reference sequence). Between the trimmed V and J ends, which lost 4 bases and 2 bases, there was a span of 9 bases. This chain's CDR3 is CASSSRKGNQPQHF. The CDR3 DNA is TGTGCCAGCAGCTCCCGAAAGGGCAATCAGCCCCAGCATTTT. Together with reference TRBV13 and TRBJ1-5, the CDR3 gives the full variable domain: AAGVIQSPRHLIKEKRETATLKCYPIPRHDTVYWYQQGPGQDPQFLISFYEKMQSDKGSIPDRFSAQQFSDYHSELNMSSLELGDSALYFCASSSRKGNQPQHFGDGTRLSIL.

The chain links TRBV6-5 to TRBJ2-3; D is unresolved. Trimming removed 10 bases from V and 4 bases from J, with 15 bases in between. Germline CDR1 and CDR2: MNHEY and SVGAGI. This CDR3 is 13 amino acids long. CDR3 bases: TGTGCCACCCGACGTATCAGTTCAGATACGCAGTATTTT. This sequence encodes CATRRISSDTQYF.

The sample holds a few counts of this clone. The V gene is TRBV7-2, the J gene TRBJ2-3; the match to TRBD2 covers 7 bases. With 5 bases clipped from V and 0 bases from J, the junction kept 5 bases outside the gene matches. This CDR3 has 15 residues. Germline loops: CDR1 SGHTA, CDR2 FQGNSA. CDR3 DNA sequence: TGTGCCAGCAGCCCGGCGGGGGTTAGCACAGATACGCAGTATTTT. Protein: CASSPAGVSTDTQYF.

This clone has only a few counts. The V and J genes are TRBV5-4 and TRBJ1-2; 7 bases fit TRBD1. The CDR3 sequence is 13 residues long. The germline gives CDR1 SGHNT, CDR2 YYREEE (reference sequence). V trimming: 4 bases; J trimming: 8 bases; junction bases outside the gene matches: 8. The CDR3 reads CASSPTRQGGYTF. Written as DNA, the CDR3 is TGTGCCAGCAGCCCGACTCGACAGGGCGGCTACACCTTC.

This clone occurred a few times. This sequence joins TRBV28 and TRBJ2-7; possible D gene TRBD1, 6 bases. V was clipped by 5 bases and J by 4 bases, with 24 bases between them. This CDR3 comprises 17 residues. Germline V lookup: CDR1 MDHEN, CDR2 SYDVKM. The CDR3 reads CASSLFDRSGIGYEQYF. In DNA form, the CDR3 reads TGTGCCAGCAGTCTATTTGACAGGTCCGGTATAGGGTACGAGCAGTACTTC.